This T cell receptor (beta chain) stems from a study of shared clonotypes between healthy human individuals (dated by TCRdb to 2018 to 2021). With respect to the entire study: A couple of women and three men aged 18 to 49 years were included in the cohort. For each donor, three plates each were used for CD4 naive and CD4 memory, two plates were used for CD8 naive, and one plate was used for CD8 memory. To estimate repertoire size and how much clonotype sharing occurs between individuals, the study deeply sequenced the blood TCR repertoires of five healthy adults. Different laboratories and diverse techniques were used to prepare libraries and sequence TCR repertoires, to increase sequencing depth and limit assay-specific biases. Per donor, leukapheresis produced somewhere between about 0.8 and 9 billion PBMCs. Here is what the overall study found, with its caveats: Estimated clonotype richness was generally larger for naive than for memory subsets. Incomplete sequencing was indicated by rarefaction of sorted-subset datasets, despite the large sequencing depth. Compared with non-shared clonotypes, clonotypes shared by all four sorted-subset donors had higher generation probabilities. Pairwise subsampling led to the expectation that sequencing depth would affect the degree of clonotype sharing among donors. The genetic and exposure-history diversity represented was limited by the small number of donors. When a few donors were compared, the shared fraction of clonotypes was about 5.2% for naive CD4, roughly 3.3% for naive CD8, 2% to 2.5% for memory CD4, and 0.35% to 0.5% for memory CD8. Sampling was limited to blood, and TCR repertoires in tissue likely differ from TCR repertoires in blood.

As for this clone: Its specific antigen is unknown. There are no base qualities to consult, and no much larger clone falls within one base.

From the germline V gene, CDR1 is MDHEN and CDR2 is SYDVKM. From the cysteine up to the phenylalanine, the CDR3 has a length of 14 residues. Only CDR3 DNA is held: 42 bases, read in frame from base 1. Unmatched junction bases come to 6, with V trimmed by 5 bases and J by 5 bases. TCR CDR3 regions were amplified from genomic DNA by multiplex PCR using the deep immunoSEQ assay. For each cell subset, the extracted genomic DNA was distributed evenly across all wells of several immunoSEQ 96-well plates, and each plate served as one replicate. For sorted subsets, each replicate PCR was loaded with roughly 190 ng genomic DNA, equivalent to 30,000 to 35,000 T cell genomes. Purified libraries were measured with a Qubit 3.0 fluorometer, size-checked on a Bioanalyzer 2100, and measured again with the KAPA Library Quantification kit. Every immunoSEQ 96-well plate was sequenced on a separate single-read 150-cycle Illumina NextSeq 550 flow cell. On the authors' methods: Because the immunoSEQ output held only junctional sequences and lacked quality scores, the filtering could not match the filtering applied to full-length reads. To assign V/J genes and CDR3, sequences were annotated using PyIR, a Python wrapper for IgBLAST v1.9, with IMGT germline references. Reads were filtered out if the reads had weak V/J assignments (E-value above 1e-6), no CDR3, stop codons, out-of-frame junctions, or ambiguous translated residues. V3J clonotypes were defined by identical inferred V gene, J gene, and CDR3 amino acid sequence. Percentage overlap between repertoires was calculated by dividing the number of shared unique clonotypes by the size of the smaller repertoire. RTK rarefaction, the Chao1 estimator, and Recon v2.1 estimates of unobserved clonotypes were used to assess repertoire richness. Generation probabilities for all TCRbeta clonotypes obtained by the gDNA method from a few donors were computed using OLGA. TCRdb limited this immuneACCESS table to in-frame rearrangements with V and J called. A share of clones is missing; checked studies link under half to unresolved V genes, and the rest is unexplained. V and J calls plus clone size are reproduced from that table; the DNA served to infer D and trimming. Across this sample there are more than 500,000 clones, with approximately 94% seen only once. 0.055% to 0.075% of the sample lies in the top ten.

Healthy HIV-negative adults with no recently reported acute infections or vaccinations were included as donors. All donors were Caucasian adults living in Nashville, Tennessee, USA. Magnetic negative selection was used to enrich CD4+ T cells, after which naive cells were positively selected on CD45RA and the negative fraction became the memory subset. Blood was collected by leukapheresis, and PBMCs were isolated by Ficoll-Histopaque density gradient centrifugation and then cryopreserved in liquid nitrogen vapor phase. Analytical flow cytometry was used to check the purity and quantity of every magnetically sorted T cell population. Each sorted fraction had its genomic DNA isolated and then quantified by UV absorbance on a Nanodrop 2000c.

This TCR was recovered from a woman aged 30 to 39 in good health. The sample taken for sequencing was naive CD4+ T cells sorted from blood. The cell subset or site label, as the study defines it: CD45RA+ positively selected. This chain joins TRBV28 to TRBJ2-1; 7 central bases correspond to TRBD2. The bases read TGTGCCAGCAGTCCAGGGACTACTCACAATGAGCAGTTCTTC. This is translated as CASSPGTTHNEQFF.